Shown below are 20 T cell receptor beta chains from a single sample sequenced in a study of cytomegalovirus exposure and HLA in healthy donors. Amplification used 60 Vbeta primers and 13 Jbeta primers. Produced via immunoSEQ multiplex PCR; TCRdb's table is partial and in-frame only. The sample has under 150,000 clones; nearly 80% are singletons. Sequenced sample: PBMCs. These receptors all stem from a man aged 35-49 years in good health and CMV-seropositive.

A remark on this clone: The junction shows a germline mismatch at one end, possibly a read error. The identical CDR3 is also encoded by other nucleotide sequences in the sample. The chain employs TRBV30 and TRBJ2-7; 7 bases map to TRBD1. The CDR3 is 13 residues long. From germline, CDR1 is GTSNPN and CDR2 SVGIG (reference sequence). CDR3 amino acids: CAGERQGRDEQYF. CDR3 nucleotide sequence: TGCGCCGGAGAACGACAGGGACGGGACGAGCAGTACTTC. Drawing the rest from reference TRBV30 and TRBJ2-7, the complete variable domain is SQTIHQWPATLVQPVGSPLSLECTVEGTSNPNLYWYRQAAGRGLQLLFYSVGIGQISSEVPQNLSASRPQDRQFILSSKKLLLSDSGFYLCAGERQGRDEQYFGPGTRLTVT.

V and J are TRBV9 and TRBJ2-2, with D possibly TRBD2 on 7 matching bases. CDR3 size: 16 residues. Trimming removed 4 bases at V and 5 bases at J, with 18 bases between. CDR1 and CDR2 (germline): SGDLS, YYNGEE. DNA of the CDR3: TGTGCCAGCAGCTCAGGAGGGGGGGTAAGGACCGGGGAGCTGTTTTTT. Its translation is CASSSGGGVRTGELFF.

The gene calls are TRBV30 and TRBJ1-2; maybe TRBD1 (6 bases). This CDR3 comprises 15 residues. The V gene lost 0 bases and the J gene lost 6 bases, with 17 bases spanning the gap. CDR1 is GTSNPN and CDR2 is SVGIG in the germline V gene (reference sequence). The CDR3 DNA sequence: TGTGCCTGGAGTGTACAGGGTATCGGTTCCCATGGCTACACCTTC. Its translation is CAWSVQGIGSHGYTF.

The chain carries TRBV18 and TRBJ1-2; the D is unclear. V was shortened by 1 base and J by 7 bases, with 10 bases between the two germline ends. The CDR3 has 13 amino acids. Germline CDR1 reads KGHSH; CDR2 reads LQKENI. The CDR3 DNA follows: TGTGCCAGCTCACCACGACGAGAGGGTGGCTACACCTTC. Translation gives CASSPRREGGYTF.

V usage is TRBV5-8 and J usage is TRBJ1-1; D is unclear. The germline CDR1 and CDR2 sequences are SGHTS and YDEGEE. This CDR3 has 14 amino acids. Trimming pared 2 bases from V and 0 bases from J, leaving 8 bases between. For the CDR3, the DNA is TGTGCCAGCAGCTTCACCAGTATGAACACTGAAGCTTTCTTT. It codes for CASSFTSMNTEAFF.

This clone was seen once. V is TRBV7-2 and J is TRBJ1-5, with TRBD1 matching over 7 bases. This CDR3 is 16 amino acids long. With V trimmed by 3 bases and J by 8 bases, 13 bases remained unmatched. Looked up from germline, CDR1 is SGHTA and CDR2 is FQGNSA. The CDR3 loop is CASSLGWTGRFEPQHF. DNA for the CDR3: TGTGCCAGCAGCTTGGGATGGACAGGAAGGTTTGAGCCCCAGCATTTT.

The J gene is TRBJ2-1, the V gene TRBV5-6; D unclear. CDR1 is SGHDT, CDR2 YYEEEE, per germline. Trimming cost V 1 base and J 2 bases, with 10 bases left between them. This CDR3 contains 15 residues. The CDR3 DNA follows: TGTGCCAGCAGCTTGCAACTGTATCCCTACAATGAGCAGTTCTTC. This gives the protein CASSLQLYPYNEQFF.

This clone was detected only a few times. CDR3 in DNA: TGTGCCAGCACCATGGGCTTCGAGCAGTACTTC. Translating gives CASTMGFEQYF. The chain uses TRBV28 and TRBJ2-7; no reliable D call. Trimming removed 7 bases from V and 6 bases from J, with 10 bases in between. The CDR3 has 11 amino acids. CDR1 is MDHEN and CDR2 is SYDVKM in the germline V gene. Full variable domain (rest looked up from reference TRBV28 and TRBJ2-7): DVKVTQSSRYLVKRTGEKVFLECVQDMDHENMFWYRQDPGLGLRLIYFSYDVKMKEKGDIPEGYSVSREKKERFSLILESASTNQTSMYLCASTMGFEQYFGPGTRLTVT.

The chain carries TRBV19 and TRBJ1-1; 8 bases align to TRBD1. The CDR3 loop spans 15 amino acids. Unmatched junction bases numbered 6, after V lost 5 bases and J lost 1 base. Germline loops: CDR1 LNHDA, CDR2 SQIVND (reference sequence). In DNA, the CDR3 is TGTGCCAGTAGTTCACTAGGGACAGGGAACACTGAAGCTTTCTTT. This gives the protein CASSSLGTGNTEAFF.

In its sample, this clone was seen a few times. V usage is TRBV7-3 and J usage is TRBJ2-6, with TRBD2 identical over 11 bases. With V trimmed by 6 bases and J by 2 bases, 6 bases remained unmatched. The CDR3 totals 17 residues. The germline V gene has CDR1 SGHTA and CDR2 FQGTGA. CDR3: CASRSSGRNTGANVLTF. Here the CDR3 DNA reads TGTGCCAGCAGATCTAGCGGGAGGAATACTGGGGCCAACGTCCTGACTTTC.

The genes are TRBV27 and TRBJ2-3; weak D call: TRBD2 (5 bases). The CDR3 is 16 amino acids. The germline V and J ends were trimmed by 2 bases and 5 bases, with 17 bases remaining between them. CDR1 MNHEY and CDR2 SMNVEV come from the germline V gene (reference sequence). CDR3 in amino acids: CASSLLSWRTGDTQYF. Here the CDR3 DNA reads TGTGCCAGCAGTTTACTCAGTTGGCGGACTGGAGATACGCAGTATTTT.

The chain is built from TRBV7-2 and TRBJ1-1; no clear D gene. Looked up from germline, CDR1 is SGHTA and CDR2 is FQGNSA. The V end lost 3 bases, the J end lost 1 base, and 9 bases lay between the germline ends. This CDR3 is built from 14 residues. The CDR3 protein is CASSFKRANTEAFF. The CDR3 DNA follows: TGTGCCAGCAGCTTCAAGAGGGCGAACACTGAAGCTTTCTTT.

The V gene is TRBV7-6, the J gene TRBJ1-2, with 8 bases aligning to TRBD1. With V trimmed by 4 bases and J by 7 bases, 5 bases remained unmatched. This CDR3 has 13 amino acids. Germline V gives CDR1 SGHVS, CDR2 FNYEAQ. The CDR3 spells CASSSQGAGGYTF. The CDR3 DNA follows: TGTGCCAGCAGCTCTCAGGGGGCTGGTGGCTACACCTTC.

This rearrangement joins TRBV19 to TRBJ1-5; D is unresolved. V was trimmed by 2 bases and J by 7 bases, leaving 24 bases between them. Germline loops: CDR1 LNHDA, CDR2 SQIVND (reference sequence). The CDR3 consists of 18 residues. The CDR3 sequence: CASSISRSEVGVNQPQHF. DNA for the CDR3: TGTGCCAGTAGTATAAGTAGATCGGAGGTCGGGGTAAACCAGCCCCAGCATTTT.

This chain links TRBV15 with TRBJ2-5, with 7 bases fitting TRBD2. The CDR3 is made up of 14 amino acids. Germline V gene lookup returns CDR1 LNHNV and CDR2 YYDKDF (reference sequence). V lost 8 bases and J lost 7; bases outside the gene matches: 13. CDR3 bases: TGTGCCACCTGTCCTGGGGGGGTTCAGGGGACCCAGTACTTC. This encodes CATCPGGVQGTQYF.

A word on this clone: Other DNA sequences from this sample encode an identical CDR3 as well. The chain carries TRBV7-9 and TRBJ1-1; no clear D. Germline CDR1 SEHNR, CDR2 FQNEAQ (reference sequence). V was pared by 3 bases and J by 1 base, with 6 bases between. The CDR3 runs to 13 residues. CDR3 nucleotides: TGTGCCAGCAGCTTCTCAGGGAACACTGAAGCTTTCTTT. The encoded protein is CASSFSGNTEAFF.

V gene TRBV11-2 combines with J gene TRBJ2-2, with 8 bases matching TRBD1. J lost 4 bases, V lost 2 bases, and 3 bases had no gene match. CDR3 length: 15 residues. Per germline, CDR1 SGHAT and CDR2 FQNNGV. For the CDR3, the DNA is TGTGCCAGCAGCTTATCACAGGGGGGCACCGGGGAGCTGTTTTTT. Translated, it gives CASSLSQGGTGELFF.

The rearrangement links TRBV19 to TRBJ1-2, with a weak D call TRBD1 (6 bases). Germline CDR1 reads LNHDA; CDR2 reads SQIVND (reference sequence). Trimming removed 6 bases from V and 4 bases from J, with 15 bases in between. The length of the CDR3 is 14 residues. Here the CDR3 reads CASRHRDKLYGYTF. The CDR3 nucleotides read TGTGCCAGTAGACACCGGGACAAGCTCTATGGCTACACCTTC.

The V and J genes are TRBV14 and TRBJ2-1; 9 bases map to TRBD2. Germline CDR1 is SGHDN and CDR2 is FVKESK. V shed 3 bases, J shed 7 bases, and the junction held 7 bases outside the gene matches. The CDR3 is 15 residues long. Here the CDR3 DNA reads TGTGCCAGCAGCCAGACGGCTAGCGGGGAGAATGAGCAGTTCTTC. This codes for CASSQTASGENEQFF.

This chain joins TRBV6-1 and TRBJ1-1; D not certain. V lost 1 base, J lost 0 bases, and 15 bases lay in between. Germline lookup yields CDR1 MNHNS and CDR2 SASEGT. The CDR3 loop spans 17 amino acids. The CDR3 reads CASSEVLASGVNTEAFF. The CDR3 DNA reads TGTGCCAGCAGTGAAGTCTTGGCCTCTGGAGTGAACACTGAAGCTTTCTTT.